This entry lists 2 T cell receptor beta chains sequenced from one sample in a study of blood T cell repertoires in COVID-19 (dated by TCRdb to about 2020). The library relied on the immunoSEQ multiplex PCR assay. Not all clones reach the TCRdb copy of this immuneACCESS table, which keeps in-frame sequences only. Checked studies attribute under half of the gap to unresolved V genes and leave the rest unexplained. The sample table records about 96,000 clones; about 90% of these occur just once. Around 4% of the sample is in the top ten clones. The sample comprised peripheral blood. The receptors here all came from a human donor with COVID-19, enrolled during active disease. The donor label of this sample is uncertain.

CDR3 loop: CASSEGSIGTGGLDTQYF. The CDR3 bases are TGTGCCAGCAGTGAAGGCTCGATAGGGACAGGGGGTTTGGATACGCAGTATTTT. The V gene is TRBV6-1, the J gene TRBJ2-3; 11 bases fit TRBD1. V gave up 1 base and J gave up 6 bases; unmatched junction bases: 12. The CDR3 runs to 18 residues. Germline CDR1 is MNHNS and CDR2 is SASEGT.

The chain uses TRBV6-4 and TRBJ2-1, with 12 bases matching TRBD2. The CDR3 is made up of 15 amino acids. Germline CDR1 reads MRHNA; CDR2 reads SNTAGT. V was clipped by 4 bases and J by 5 bases; unmatched bases: 3. DNA for the CDR3: TGTGCCAGCAGTGGACTAGCGGGAGACCACAATGAGCAGTTCTTC. Translated: CASSGLAGDHNEQFF.